The next 20 T cell receptor beta chains were all read from a single sample in a study of vaccination and CD4 T cells after COVID-19. The Oncomine TCR Beta short-read assay was applied to DNA of cultured CD4+ T cells. MiXCR was run by TCRdb on the PCR reads, yielding one entry per CDR3 protein. The sample lists approximately 5,500 distinct CDR3 sequences, about 71% occurring once. Treatment defined: approximately 9-day PBMC culture with coronavirus spike peptide pools or control peptides (ViraFEST assay). The antigens these receptors bind are not known. The sample comprised CD4+ T cells from blood, cultured in vitro. The receptors come from a human donor who had recovered from COVID-19.

Here the CDR3 reads CATSRPGNTIYF. Here the CDR3 DNA reads TGTGCCACCAGCAGACCTGGAAACACCATATATTTT. The V and J genes are TRBV15 and TRBJ1-3, with D hard to call. The V and J ends lost 2 bases and 2 bases respectively, with 1 base between them. Per the germline V gene, CDR1 is LNHNV and CDR2 is YYDKDF (reference sequence). The length of the CDR3 is 12 residues.

The chain couples TRBV5-4 to TRBJ1-2, with 10 positions matching TRBD1. The J segment lost 8 bases and the V segment lost 7 bases, leaving 32 bases of the junction unmatched. Germline V gene data show CDR1 as SGHNT and CDR2 as YYREEE (reference sequence). This CDR3 contains 21 residues. The CDR3 spells CASGQPSLPTPGQGTGVGYTF. Written as DNA, the CDR3 is TGTGCCAGCGGCCAACCCTCCCTTCCCACCCCGGGACAGGGGACGGGGGTAGGCTACACCTTC.

This chain links TRBV11-3 with TRBJ1-1; 9 bases fit TRBD1. Trimming at V came to 5 bases and at J to 1 base, leaving 17 bases not matched to a gene. Germline values: CDR1 SGHNT, CDR2 YENEEA. The CDR3 runs to 19 residues. CDR3 bases: TGTGCCAGCAGCCCCACCGGACAGGGGTGGCTACCAGAGAACACTGAAGCTTTCTTT. Residues: CASSPTGQGWLPENTEAFF. Drawing the rest from reference TRBV11-3 and TRBJ1-1, the complete variable domain is EAGVVQSPRYKIIEKKQPVAFWCNPISGHNTLYWYLQNLGQGPELLIRYENEEAVDDSQLPKDRFSAERLKGVDSTLKIQPAELGDSAVYLCASSPTGQGWLPENTEAFFGQGTRLTVV.

The chain links TRBV19 to TRBJ2-2; 9 bases are a match to TRBD1. Per germline, CDR1 LNHDA and CDR2 SQIVND (reference sequence). The V segment lost 4 bases and the J segment 7 bases; nucleotides outside the gene matches: 10. There are 16 residues in the CDR3. CDR3 DNA: TGTGCCAGTAGTAAATCCGGGACAGGGAAAGTCGGGGAGCTGTTTTTT. Translated: CASSKSGTGKVGELFF.

The V call is TRBV7-8, the J call TRBJ2-7; 8 bases fit TRBD2. The CDR3 runs to 16 residues. Germline V lookup: CDR1 SGHVS, CDR2 FQNEAQ. V was pared by 5 bases and J by 2 bases, with 11 bases of the junction left unmatched. The CDR3 DNA reads TGTGCCAGCAGCCCAATGGAGCGGGGGCGCACCTACGAGCAGTACTTC. Translation: CASSPMERGRTYEQYF.

The chain uses TRBV28 and TRBJ1-5; 7 nucleotides align to TRBD1. This CDR3 is 15 amino acids long. CDR1 and CDR2 from the germline V gene are MDHEN and SYDVKM. J was trimmed by 2 bases and V by 5 bases; bases with no gene match: 6. The CDR3: CASSLGQVRNQPQHF. CDR3 in DNA: TGTGCCAGCAGTCTCGGACAGGTTCGCAATCAGCCCCAGCATTTT.

J is TRBJ1-3 and V is TRBV9; D uncertain. Between the trimmed V and J ends, which lost 2 bases and 4 bases, there was a span of 13 bases. This CDR3 has 15 amino acids. The V gene's germline CDR1 is SGDLS and CDR2 YYNGEE. The CDR3 reads CASSVGSDEGNTIYF. In DNA, the CDR3 is TGTGCCAGCAGCGTGGGCAGCGACGAGGGAAACACCATATATTTT.

This chain uses TRBV6-1 with TRBJ2-3; D is uncertain. Germline V lookup: CDR1 MNHNS, CDR2 SASEGT. The CDR3 totals 12 residues. CDR3 protein: CATRSGTDTQYF. Written as DNA, the CDR3 is TGTGCTACGCGGAGCGGCACAGATACGCAGTATTTT.

This clonotype was picked up one time. The chain carries TRBV11-2 and TRBJ1-4, with 10 bases fitting TRBD1. Germline lookup yields CDR1 SGHAT and CDR2 FQNNGV. With 0 bases clipped from V and 7 bases from J, the junction kept 2 bases outside the gene matches. The CDR3 is 15 residues long. In nucleotides, the CDR3 is TGTGCCAGCAGCTTAGAGCGGACAGGGGGTGAAAAACTGTTTTTT. It translates to CASSLERTGGEKLFF.

This chain uses TRBV20-1 with TRBJ2-7; D gene uncertain. The CDR3 has 14 amino acids. V lost 0 bases to trimming and J lost 0 bases, with 9 bases between them. CDR1 and CDR2 from the germline V gene are DFQATT and SNEGSKA (reference sequence). The CDR3 loop is CSARDSQISYEQYF. The CDR3 DNA sequence: TGCAGTGCTAGAGATTCACAGATCTCCTACGAGCAGTACTTC.

The J gene is TRBJ2-6, the V gene TRBV6-2 or TRBV6-3; a weak D match, TRBD1 (5 bases). CDR3 length: 13 amino acids. V lost 5 bases to trimming and J lost 4 bases, with 6 bases between them. Germline V gives CDR1 MNHEY, CDR2 SVGEGT. CDR3 bases: TGTGCCAGCAGTCAGGGAGGGGCCAACGTCCTGACTTTC. This translates into CASSQGGANVLTF.

V usage is TRBV19 and J usage is TRBJ1-6; a weak D match, TRBD1 (5 bases). Germline V CDR1 and CDR2: LNHDA, SQIVND (reference sequence). The CDR3 contains 16 residues. Trimming took off 5 bases at V and 1 base at J, with 12 bases between the two ends. The CDR3 sequence: CASSDTGRSYNSPLHF. CDR3 nucleotide sequence: TGTGCCAGTAGTGATACAGGTCGATCCTATAATTCACCCCTCCACTTT.

Judged by abundance, this clonotype is large (0.1 to 1%). The chain is built from TRBV12-3 or TRBV12-4 and TRBJ2-1, with 9 bases lining up with TRBD2. After removal of 7 bases from V and 3 bases from J, the junction contained 7 bases not matched to a gene. The CDR3 totals 15 residues. CDR3 nucleotides: TGTGCCAGCACCCTACTAGCGGGCGACTACAATGAGCAGTTCTTC. It codes for CASTLLAGDYNEQFF.

The table lists this clonotype with a few counts. The rearrangement links TRBV15 to TRBJ2-3; D gene uncertain. Germline V gene sequence: CDR1 LNHNV, CDR2 YYDKDF (reference sequence). The CDR3 has 13 amino acids. Trimming cost V 0 bases and J 4 bases, with 5 bases left between them. CDR3 bases: TGTGCCACCAGCAGAGAACTTTCAGATACGCAGTATTTT. Protein: CATSRELSDTQYF.

This clonotype ranks as medium-sized. This chain joins TRBV5-1 and TRBJ2-7; 9 bases match TRBD1. Per the germline V gene, CDR1 is SGHRS and CDR2 is YFSETQ. J lost 5 bases, V lost 4 bases, and 7 bases had no gene match. This CDR3 has 14 amino acids. The CDR3 DNA follows: TGCGCCAGCAGCCAACTTGACAGGGGGGACGAGCAGTACTTC. Encoded protein: CASSQLDRGDEQYF. Full variable domain (remainder filled in from reference TRBV5-1 and TRBJ2-7): KAGVTQTPRYLIKTRGQQVTLSCSPISGHRSVSWYQQTPGQGLQFLFEYFSETQRNKGNFPGRFSGRQFSNSRSEMNVSTLELGDSALYLCASSQLDRGDEQYFGPGTRLTVT.

V usage is TRBV20-1 and J usage is TRBJ1-4, with D possibly TRBD1 on 5 matching bases. The CDR3 loop spans 15 amino acids. Germline loops: CDR1 DFQATT, CDR2 SNEGSKA (reference sequence). The V and J ends lost 2 bases and 5 bases respectively, with 15 bases between them. Here the CDR3 DNA reads TGCAGTGCTAGACAAGTGGGGCGGCTAAATGAAAAACTGTTTTTT. Translated: CSARQVGRLNEKLFF.

This clonotype was recorded a few times. The chain is built from TRBV6-2 or TRBV6-3 and TRBJ1-5; no clear D. V was cut by 2 bases and J by 12 bases, with 11 bases left in between. The CDR3 loop spans 12 amino acids. Looked up from germline, CDR1 is MNHEY and CDR2 is SVGEGT. The CDR3 sequence is CASSYHDQLQHF. CDR3 sequence (DNA): TGTGCCAGCAGTTACCACGACCAACTCCAGCATTTT.

V is TRBV7-9 and J is TRBJ2-7; 7 nucleotides line up with TRBD1. The junction had 18 bases not matched to a gene; V was cut back by 5 bases and J by 8 bases. The CDR3 length is 16 residues. CDR1 SEHNR and CDR2 FQNEAQ come from the germline V gene (reference sequence). The CDR3 protein is CASSGRGRGPAWQQYF. CDR3 nucleotides: TGTGCCAGCAGCGGCCGTGGTAGGGGGCCCGCCTGGCAGCAGTACTTC.

The rearrangement uses TRBV5-1 and TRBJ2-3, with D possibly being TRBD1 or TRBD2 (5 bases each). Trimming stripped 3 bases from V and 6 bases from J, with 17 bases between. Germline loops: CDR1 SGHRS, CDR2 YFSETQ. The CDR3 has 15 residues. The CDR3 nucleotides are TGCGCCAGCAGCTCGGGACCCTCGGTGGGGGATACGCAGTATTTT. Its protein is CASSSGPSVGDTQYF.

The rearrangement joins TRBV6-1 to TRBJ1-5, with D unclear. The length of the CDR3 is 13 residues. Looked up from germline, CDR1 is MNHNS and CDR2 is SASEGT. The ends were cut back, 6 bases at V and 6 bases at J, with 12 bases in the middle. The CDR3 DNA reads TGTGCCAGCAGGTTCCTGAATGGTCAGCCCCAGCATTTT. Its translation: CASRFLNGQPQHF.